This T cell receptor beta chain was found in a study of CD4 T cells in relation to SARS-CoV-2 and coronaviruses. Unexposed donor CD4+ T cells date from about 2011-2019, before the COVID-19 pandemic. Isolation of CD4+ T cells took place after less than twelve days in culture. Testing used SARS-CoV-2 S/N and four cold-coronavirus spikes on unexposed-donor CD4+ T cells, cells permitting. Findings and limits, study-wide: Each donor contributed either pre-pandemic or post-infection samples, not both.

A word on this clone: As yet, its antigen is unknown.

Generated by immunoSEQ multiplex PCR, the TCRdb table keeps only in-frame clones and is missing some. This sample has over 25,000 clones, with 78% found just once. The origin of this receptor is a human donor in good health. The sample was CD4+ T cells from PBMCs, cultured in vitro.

CDR3 region: CSVIVTDTQYF. The CDR3 DNA follows: TGCAGTGTTATAGTGACAGATACGCAGTATTTT. This chain joins TRBV20-1 and TRBJ2-3; D not resolved. Germline V gives CDR1 DFQATT, CDR2 SNEGSKA (reference sequence). There are 11 residues in the CDR3. V was shortened by 7 bases and J by 3 bases, with 8 bases between the two germline ends.